The rows below give T cell receptor beta chains drawn from one sample of a study of blood T cell repertoires in COVID-19. Measured with immunoSEQ multiplex PCR; TCRdb has only the in-frame clones, and not every one. This sample yields under 250,000 clones, of which approximately 86% are seen a single time; roughly 1.6% belongs to the top ten. Sequenced material: peripheral blood. The receptors stem from a woman between 55 and 75 years old who had recovered from COVID-19. Each CDR3 is given with its conserved first and last residue. The order of the fields is V gene, CDR3 protein.

V: TRBV7-2; CDR3: CASSLYRGRQETQYF
V: TRBV6-5; CDR3: CASSPSGGGADTQYF
V: TRBV5-1; CDR3: CASSSDFSRGTQYF
V: TRBV5-1; CDR3: CASSLEGRRAEAFF
V: TRBV6-2/TRBV6-3; CDR3: CASSYRTGGNSPLHF
V: TRBV6-5; CDR3: CASRLNEKLFF
V: TRBV6-5; CDR3: CASSYWDRADTEAFF
V: TRBV7-9; CDR3: CASRSSGDNGNTIYF
V: TRBV5-4; CDR3: CASRGGQGSSTDTQYF
V: TRBV3-1/TRBV3-2; CDR3: CASSQTDWRGGSETQYF
V: TRBV2; CDR3: CASRAEVTYTEAFF
V: TRBV4-2; CDR3: CASSQDRAEKLFF
V: TRBV10-3; CDR3: CAISSRDRASNQPQHF
V: TRBV19; CDR3: CASSTSGGPTDTQYF
V: TRBV29-1; CDR3: CSVRTGGQSSPLHF
V: TRBV19; CDR3: CASSRITSGYTDTQYF
V: TRBV7-6; CDR3: CASSLAIGQGHYEQYF
V: TRBV2; CDR3: CATRGEAEAFF
V: TRBV12-5; CDR3: CASGFDRGLPYEQFF
V: TRBV7-8; CDR3: CASSQTSPVATQYF
V: TRBV5-6; CDR3: CASSLQGEIQETQYF
V: TRBV6-1; CDR3: CASSEETRSGGTQYF
V: TRBV15; CDR3: CATSREGSGPQHF
V: TRBV14; CDR3: CASAKVGGDYEQYF
V: TRBV11-2; CDR3: CASRQQGVSTDTQYF
V: TRBV13; CDR3: CASSGLGEPGQGNEQFF
V: TRBV29-1; CDR3: CSVEDGQGVPAFF
V: TRBV21-1; CDR3: CASSKAPEDRAYNSPLHF
V: TRBV5-1; CDR3: CASSYTGVTNEKLFF
V: TRBV19; CDR3: CASSMRTSVSDTQYF
V: TRBV5-4; CDR3: CASSLRQTEKLFF
V: TRBV27; CDR3: CASSIQGQYEQYF
V: TRBV5-1; CDR3: CASSTGLAGDLANTGELFF
V: TRBV10-3; CDR3: CAIKATGQGHYEQYF
V: TRBV5-1; CDR3: CASSLTTSGGLLEQYF
V: TRBV7-2; CDR3: CASSFRTGTIEQYF
V: TRBV3-1/TRBV3-2; CDR3: CASRDWGQGAGEAFF
V: TRBV24-1; CDR3: CATGSGRDSWGGMGYTF
V: TRBV6-6; CDR3: CASRAGDSPLHF
V: TRBV24-1; CDR3: CATSDSHFDEQFF
V: TRBV10-3; CDR3: CAISDKGRESSGANVLTF
V: TRBV2; CDR3: CASSEGLVQGGPQHF
V: TRBV7-2; CDR3: CASSLSGATSSYNSPLHF
V: TRBV5-1; CDR3: CASSPAVAGGDTQYF
V: TRBV4-1; CDR3: CASSQDFTGRPYGYTF